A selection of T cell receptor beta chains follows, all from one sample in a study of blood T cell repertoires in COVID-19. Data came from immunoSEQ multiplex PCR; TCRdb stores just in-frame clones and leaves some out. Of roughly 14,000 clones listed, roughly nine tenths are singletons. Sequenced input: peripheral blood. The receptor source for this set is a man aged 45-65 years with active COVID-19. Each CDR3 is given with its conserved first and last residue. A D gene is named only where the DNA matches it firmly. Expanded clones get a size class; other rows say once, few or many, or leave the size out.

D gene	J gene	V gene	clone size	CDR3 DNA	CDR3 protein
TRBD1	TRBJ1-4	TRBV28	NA	TGTGCCAGCAGCTTATACAGGGGTTCTAATGAAAAACTGTTTTTT	CASSLYRGSNEKLFF
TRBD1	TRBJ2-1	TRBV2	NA	TGTGCCAGCAGGCGAGGACAGGGCTACTCCTACAATGAGCAGTTCTTC	CASRRGQGYSYNEQFF
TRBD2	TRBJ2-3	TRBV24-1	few	TGTGCCACCAGTGATTCTCGGACTAGCGCGGAGGATACGCAGTATTTT	CATSDSRTSAEDTQYF
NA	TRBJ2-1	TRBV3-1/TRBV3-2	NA	TGTGCCAGCAGCCAAGGCCGTATAGTGGTTGAGCAGTTCTTC	CASSQGRIVVEQFF
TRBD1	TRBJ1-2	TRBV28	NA	TGTGCCAGCAGGTCGACAGGGAACTATGGCTACACCTTC	CASRSTGNYGYTF
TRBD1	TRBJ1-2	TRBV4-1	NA	TGCGCCAGCAGCCACCCGGGACAGGGGGTACTTGGCTACACCTTC	CASSHPGQGVLGYTF
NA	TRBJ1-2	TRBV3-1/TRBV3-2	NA	TGTGCCAGCAGCCAAGAAAGAGGCAGGGGAACGCATGGCTACACCTTC	CASSQERGRGTHGYTF
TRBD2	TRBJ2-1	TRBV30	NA	TGTGCCTGGAGTTGGACTAGCGGGAGTCAAAGTATCCAGTTCTTC	CAWSWTSGSQSIQFF
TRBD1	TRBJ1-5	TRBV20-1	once	TGCAGTGCTAGTGACAGGGGCCGGCCCCAGCATTTT	CSASDRGRPQHF
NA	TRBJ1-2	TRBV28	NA	TGTGCCAGCAGTTTATATGCTACAGCAGATGGGTATGGCTACACCTTC	CASSLYATADGYGYTF
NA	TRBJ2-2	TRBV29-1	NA	TGCAGCACTGTGGGGCCGTCGAACACCGGGGAGCTGTTTTTT	CSTVGPSNTGELFF
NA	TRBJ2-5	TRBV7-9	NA	TGTGCCAGCAGCTTAGTGGGGGCAGGGGAGACCCAGTACTTC	CASSLVGAGETQYF
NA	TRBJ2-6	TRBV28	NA	TGTGCCAGCAGTTTAGGAGGTGCTGGGGCCAACGTCCTGACTTTC	CASSLGGAGANVLTF
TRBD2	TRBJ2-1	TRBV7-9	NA	TGTGCCAGCAGCTTGTCGGGACTAGCGGGAGGCAATGAGCAGTTCTTC	CASSLSGLAGGNEQFF
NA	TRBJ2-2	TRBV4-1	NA	TGCGCCAGCAGCCAAGGTCTTCAGGGGCATGGCTTCGGGGAGCTGTTTTTT	CASSQGLQGHGFGELFF
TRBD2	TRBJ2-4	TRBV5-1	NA	TGCGCCAGCAGCGGGGAGGGACTAGCCAAAAACATTCAGTACTTC	CASSGEGLAKNIQYF
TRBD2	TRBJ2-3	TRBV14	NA	TGTGCCAGCAGCCGCGGACTAGCGGGATTCACAGATACGCAGTATTTT	CASSRGLAGFTDTQYF
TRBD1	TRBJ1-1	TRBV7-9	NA	TGTGCCAGCAGTAATTACAGGGGGCAGACTGAAGCTTTCTTT	CASSNYRGQTEAFF
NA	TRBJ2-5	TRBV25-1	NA	TGTGCCAGCAGTGCCCACGGGAGCGGAGAGACCCAGTACTTC	CASSAHGSGETQYF
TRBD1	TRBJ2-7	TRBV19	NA	TGTGCCAGTAGCAGGGGGTACGAGCAGTACTTC	CASSRGYEQYF
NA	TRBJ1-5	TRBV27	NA	TGTGCCAGCAGTACCCTGACCGGGACCCAGCATTTT	CASSTLTGTQHF
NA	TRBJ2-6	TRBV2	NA	TGTGCCAGCAGCCTGTCAGAAGTTGGGGCCAACGTCCTGACTTTC	CASSLSEVGANVLTF
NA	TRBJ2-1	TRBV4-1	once	TGCGCCAGCAGCCCCTGGGAGACCTACAATGAGCAGTTCTTC	CASSPWETYNEQFF
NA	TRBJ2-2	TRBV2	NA	TGTGCCAGCACCCTAAGACAGGTCGCCGGGGAGCTGTTTTTT	CASTLRQVAGELFF
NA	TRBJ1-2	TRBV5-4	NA	TGTGCCAGCAGCTTGTGGGCAGTATCTAACTATGGCTACACCTTC	CASSLWAVSNYGYTF
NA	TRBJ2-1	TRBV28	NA	TGTGCCAGAAATCGCCCCCCCCCAGCGAACAATGAGCAGTTCTTC	CARNRPPPANNEQFF
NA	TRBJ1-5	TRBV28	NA	TGTGCCAGCAGTTTATCCAGGGCTACTCAGCCCCAGCATTTT	CASSLSRATQPQHF
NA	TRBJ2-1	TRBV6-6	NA	TGTGCCAGCAGTCGGAACCGGGACTTTCCTAACAATGAGCAGTTCTTC	CASSRNRDFPNNEQFF
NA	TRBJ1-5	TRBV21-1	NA	TGTGCCAGCAGCCAAAGGGCCGGAGGTTTGCAGCCCCAGCATTTT	CASSQRAGGLQPQHF
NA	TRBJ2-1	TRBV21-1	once	TGTGCCAGCACCCCGTCGGGATTTCCAAACTCCTACAATGAGCAGTTCTTC	CASTPSGFPNSYNEQFF
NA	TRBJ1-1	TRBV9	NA	TGTGCCAGCAGCCCCCGAGGAGGGGCCCTAATGAACACTGAAGCTTTCTTT	CASSPRGGALMNTEAFF
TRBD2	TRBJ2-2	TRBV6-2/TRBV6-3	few	TGTGCCAGCAGTTACTTAAAAACTAGCGTAGCCGGGGAGCTGTTTTTT	CASSYLKTSVAGELFF
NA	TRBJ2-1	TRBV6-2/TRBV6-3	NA	TGTGCCAGCAGTTACGGGGAAGGGGTGTCAAATGAGCAGTTCTTC	CASSYGEGVSNEQFF
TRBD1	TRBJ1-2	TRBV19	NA	TGTGCCAGTAGTATTGGGGACAGGGTAGGCGGCTACACCTTC	CASSIGDRVGGYTF
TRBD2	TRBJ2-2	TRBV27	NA	TGTGCCAGCAGTTTGGCGGGAGGGAGGAACACCGGGGAGCTGTTTTTT	CASSLAGGRNTGELFF
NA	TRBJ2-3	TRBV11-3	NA	TGTGCCAGCAGCTTGAGGGATACGCAGTATTTT	CASSLRDTQYF
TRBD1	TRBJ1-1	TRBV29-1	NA	TGCAGCGGCCACAGGGGCACTGAAGCTTTCTTT	CSGHRGTEAFF
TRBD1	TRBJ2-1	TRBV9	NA	TGTGCCAGCAGCGTGGGGACAGGTTATGAGCAGTTCTTC	CASSVGTGYEQFF
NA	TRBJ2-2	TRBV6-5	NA	TGTGCCAGCAGTTACGGGCTGGCGAACACCGGGGAGCTGTTTTTT	CASSYGLANTGELFF
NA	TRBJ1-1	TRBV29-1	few	TGCAGCGTTGAAGATGGGGGGTACACTGAAGCTTTCTTT	CSVEDGGYTEAFF
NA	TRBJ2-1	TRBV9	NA	TGTGCCAGCAGCTTTCTAAGGGAGTCTGGTGGCAATGAGCAGTTCTTC	CASSFLRESGGNEQFF